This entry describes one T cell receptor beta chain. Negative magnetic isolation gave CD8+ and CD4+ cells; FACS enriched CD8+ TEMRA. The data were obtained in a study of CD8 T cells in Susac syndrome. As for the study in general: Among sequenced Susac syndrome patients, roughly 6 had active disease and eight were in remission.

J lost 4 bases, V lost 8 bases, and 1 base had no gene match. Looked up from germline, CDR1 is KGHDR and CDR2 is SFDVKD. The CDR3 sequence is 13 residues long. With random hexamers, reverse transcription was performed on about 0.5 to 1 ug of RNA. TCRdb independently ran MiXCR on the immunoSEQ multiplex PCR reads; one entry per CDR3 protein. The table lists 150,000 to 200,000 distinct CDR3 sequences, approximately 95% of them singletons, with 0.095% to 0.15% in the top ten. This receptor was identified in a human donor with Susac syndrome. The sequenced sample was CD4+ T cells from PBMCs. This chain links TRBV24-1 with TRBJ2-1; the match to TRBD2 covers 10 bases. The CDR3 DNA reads TGTGCCACCACAGCGGGGGGGTACAATGAGCAGTTCTTC. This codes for CATTAGGYNEQFF.